A selection of T cell receptor beta chains follows, all from one sample in a study of identical twins. TCRdb fed the 5' RACE reads into MiXCR, producing one record per CDR3 protein. Found here are roughly 570,000 distinct CDR3 sequences, around 9.6% of them singletons; the top ten hold 3%. The data were also submitted as part of a second study, on yellow fever vaccine responses in identical twins.

Sample: PBMCs. These receptors were collected from a woman under 30 in good health. Both conserved end residues are part of each CDR3. The order of the fields is J gene, clone size, D gene, V gene, CDR3 DNA, CDR3 protein. A D gene is named only where the DNA matches it firmly. Only some rows state a clone size, as once, few, many or a class for expanded clones.

J gene: TRBJ2-7; clone size: .; D gene: .; V gene: TRBV24-1; CDR3 DNA: TGTGCCACCAGTGATTGGGGGGGCGTCGAGCAGTACTTC; CDR3 protein: CATSDWGGVEQYF
J gene: TRBJ2-3; clone size: .; D gene: .; V gene: TRBV10-3; CDR3 DNA: TGTGCCATCAGTGATCCTGCGCTTAGCACAGATACGCAGTATTTT; CDR3 protein: CAISDPALSTDTQYF
J gene: TRBJ2-5; clone size: .; D gene: TRBD2; V gene: TRBV6-5; CDR3 DNA: TGTGCCAGCAGTTACGCTAGCGGGGGGGCTAGGGAGACCCAGTACTTC; CDR3 protein: CASSYASGGARETQYF
J gene: TRBJ2-5; clone size: many; D gene: .; V gene: TRBV4-1; CDR3 DNA: TGCGCCAGCAGCCAAGATCGCGGCAGACAAGAGACCCAGTACTTC; CDR3 protein: CASSQDRGRQETQYF
J gene: TRBJ2-7; clone size: .; D gene: .; V gene: TRBV28; CDR3 DNA: TGTGCCAGCAGTACCGTCAGGGTTTACGAGCAGTACTTC; CDR3 protein: CASSTVRVYEQYF
J gene: TRBJ2-1; clone size: .; D gene: TRBD1; V gene: TRBV18; CDR3 DNA: TGTGCCAGCTCACCAAAAGGGACAGTGGCCTACAATGAGCAGTTCTTC; CDR3 protein: CASSPKGTVAYNEQFF
J gene: TRBJ2-7; clone size: .; D gene: TRBD2; V gene: TRBV11-1; CDR3 DNA: TGTGCCAGCAGCTTCGGACTAGCGGGAGGCCCCGAAGATGGCGAGCAGTACTTC; CDR3 protein: CASSFGLAGGPEDGEQYF
J gene: TRBJ2-3; clone size: few; D gene: .; V gene: TRBV5-6; CDR3 DNA: TGTGCCAGCAGCCCGGGACTCTCTCCTGGGACAGATACGCAGTATTTT; CDR3 protein: CASSPGLSPGTDTQYF
J gene: TRBJ2-4; clone size: many; D gene: TRBD2; V gene: TRBV27; CDR3 DNA: TGTGCCAGCAGCCACCTCCTAGCGGGAGGCCCGGACAAAAACATTCAGTACTTC; CDR3 protein: CASSHLLAGGPDKNIQYF
J gene: TRBJ2-7; clone size: few; D gene: TRBD2; V gene: TRBV28; CDR3 DNA: TGTGCCAGCAGCACGATCAGGACTAGCGGGAGCAGCGAGCAGTACTTC; CDR3 protein: CASSTIRTSGSSEQYF
J gene: TRBJ2-7; clone size: few; D gene: .; V gene: TRBV29-1; CDR3 DNA: TGCAGCGTTGAAATTACCCTCAGCAGCTCCTACGAGCAGTACTTC; CDR3 protein: CSVEITLSSSYEQYF
J gene: TRBJ2-7; clone size: many; D gene: .; V gene: TRBV12-3/TRBV12-4; CDR3 DNA: TGTGCCAGCAGTTTCTCCCGGGAGCAGTACTTC; CDR3 protein: CASSFSREQYF
J gene: TRBJ2-5; clone size: .; D gene: TRBD1; V gene: TRBV5-6; CDR3 DNA: TGTGCCAGCAGCTTACGGACAGGGGAAGGAGAGACCCAGTACTTC; CDR3 protein: CASSLRTGEGETQYF
J gene: TRBJ2-1; clone size: .; D gene: .; V gene: TRBV30; CDR3 DNA: TGTGCCTGGAGTGTAAGCCGCTTTGGCGGGGGCCTTCTAGGTACTGAGCAGTTCTTC; CDR3 protein: CAWSVSRFGGGLLGTEQFF
J gene: TRBJ2-1; clone size: many; D gene: .; V gene: TRBV9; CDR3 DNA: TGTGCCAGCAGCGTAGGGCAGGGGAATGAGCAGTTCTTC; CDR3 protein: CASSVGQGNEQFF
J gene: TRBJ2-4; clone size: few; D gene: .; V gene: TRBV27; CDR3 DNA: TGTGCCAGCCGCCCGGGACACAACGTAGCCAAAAACATTCAGTACTTC; CDR3 protein: CASRPGHNVAKNIQYF
J gene: TRBJ2-7; clone size: few; D gene: .; V gene: TRBV11-2; CDR3 DNA: TGTGCCAGCAGCACACCCTGGGTCTACGAGCAGTACTTC; CDR3 protein: CASSTPWVYEQYF
J gene: TRBJ1-6; clone size: .; D gene: TRBD1; V gene: TRBV7-9; CDR3 DNA: TGTGCCAGCAGCCCCTCGGACAGGGGGAATTCACCCCTCCACTTT; CDR3 protein: CASSPSDRGNSPLHF
J gene: TRBJ2-3; clone size: .; D gene: .; V gene: TRBV5-1; CDR3 DNA: TGCGCCAGCAGCCACCCCTGGGACACTCTCACAGATACGCAGTATTTT; CDR3 protein: CASSHPWDTLTDTQYF
J gene: TRBJ1-2; clone size: few; D gene: .; V gene: TRBV10-3; CDR3 DNA: TGTGCCATCAGTGAGGTCCGGGACCACTATGGCTACACCTTC; CDR3 protein: CAISEVRDHYGYTF
J gene: TRBJ1-2; clone size: .; D gene: TRBD1; V gene: TRBV30; CDR3 DNA: TGTGCCTGGGGACAGGACGCGGGCTACACCTTC; CDR3 protein: CAWGQDAGYTF
J gene: TRBJ1-2; clone size: many; D gene: .; V gene: TRBV5-1; CDR3 DNA: TGCGCCAGCAGGACTGGAGGGGACCCCCATAACTATGGCTACACCTTC; CDR3 protein: CASRTGGDPHNYGYTF
J gene: TRBJ2-7; clone size: .; D gene: TRBD2; V gene: TRBV7-2; CDR3 DNA: TGTGCCAGCAGCTTAGCTACAGCGGGAGAGGGATACGAGCAGTACTTC; CDR3 protein: CASSLATAGEGYEQYF
J gene: TRBJ2-3; clone size: .; D gene: .; V gene: TRBV4-1; CDR3 DNA: TGCGCCAGCAGCCAAACAAGTCCAGCTAGCACAGATACGCAGTATTTT; CDR3 protein: CASSQTSPASTDTQYF
J gene: TRBJ2-7; clone size: .; D gene: .; V gene: TRBV6-5; CDR3 DNA: TGTGCCAGCAGTTACTCGTCAAGGACTGGGGAGCAGTACTTC; CDR3 protein: CASSYSSRTGEQYF
J gene: TRBJ2-2; clone size: few; D gene: TRBD2; V gene: TRBV9; CDR3 DNA: TGTGCCAGCAGCACCCGGCTAGCGGGGGATTGGACCGGGGAGCTGTTTTTT; CDR3 protein: CASSTRLAGDWTGELFF
J gene: TRBJ2-5; clone size: .; D gene: TRBD2; V gene: TRBV3-1; CDR3 DNA: TGTGCCAGCAGCCCCTGGGGACTAGCGGGAGAGACCCAGTACTTC; CDR3 protein: CASSPWGLAGETQYF
J gene: TRBJ2-3; clone size: few; D gene: .; V gene: TRBV28; CDR3 DNA: TGTGCCAGGGAGGGCCCAGATACGCAGTATTTT; CDR3 protein: CAREGPDTQYF
J gene: TRBJ1-1; clone size: many; D gene: .; V gene: TRBV7-9; CDR3 DNA: TGTGCCAGCAGCTTAGCGGTGGGCGCGGCTGAAGCTTTCTTT; CDR3 protein: CASSLAVGAAEAFF
J gene: TRBJ1-2; clone size: few; D gene: .; V gene: TRBV21-1; CDR3 DNA: TGTGCCAGCAGCAAGGAAAACTATGGCTACACCTTC; CDR3 protein: CASSKENYGYTF
J gene: TRBJ2-1; clone size: few; D gene: TRBD2; V gene: TRBV7-2; CDR3 DNA: TGTGCCAGCAGCTTAACGATGGCGGGAGGGAGGTACAATGAGCAGTTCTTC; CDR3 protein: CASSLTMAGGRYNEQFF
J gene: TRBJ1-4; clone size: many; D gene: TRBD1; V gene: TRBV12-3/TRBV12-4; CDR3 DNA: TGTGCCAGCAGTCCTCTTGGGGACAGGTTTAATGAAAAACTGTTTTTT; CDR3 protein: CASSPLGDRFNEKLFF
J gene: TRBJ2-5; clone size: few; D gene: TRBD1; V gene: TRBV6-1; CDR3 DNA: TGTGCCAGCAGTGCTACAGGGGGCAAAGAGACCCAGTACTTC; CDR3 protein: CASSATGGKETQYF
J gene: TRBJ1-5; clone size: many; D gene: .; V gene: TRBV7-9; CDR3 DNA: TGTGCCAGCAGCCCCCCTGGCGGGCAGCCCCAGCATTTT; CDR3 protein: CASSPPGGQPQHF
J gene: TRBJ2-7; clone size: .; D gene: TRBD1; V gene: TRBV6-2/TRBV6-3; CDR3 DNA: TGTGCCAGCAGCCCTAGGACAGGGACCGAGCAGTACTTC; CDR3 protein: CASSPRTGTEQYF
J gene: TRBJ1-5; clone size: few; D gene: .; V gene: TRBV20-1; CDR3 DNA: TGCAGTGCTAGGGGTGGGGGGGTCAATCAGCCCCAGCATTTT; CDR3 protein: CSARGGGVNQPQHF
J gene: TRBJ2-3; clone size: few; D gene: .; V gene: TRBV28; CDR3 DNA: TGTGCCAGCAGTCCGCCCCACTTAGGGCGCGGGGGCACAGATACGCAGTATTTT; CDR3 protein: CASSPPHLGRGGTDTQYF
J gene: TRBJ1-5; clone size: .; D gene: TRBD1; V gene: TRBV6-2/TRBV6-3; CDR3 DNA: TGTGCCAGCAGTTTCGGGACAGGGGAATATCAGCCCCAGCATTTT; CDR3 protein: CASSFGTGEYQPQHF
J gene: TRBJ1-2; clone size: .; D gene: .; V gene: TRBV29-1; CDR3 DNA: TGCAGCGTTTTTGCGCTTGATGGCTACACCTTC; CDR3 protein: CSVFALDGYTF
J gene: TRBJ2-5; clone size: .; D gene: .; V gene: TRBV28; CDR3 DNA: TGTGCCAGCAGTTTATACAGACAGTTTACCCAAGAGACCCAGTACTTC; CDR3 protein: CASSLYRQFTQETQYF
J gene: TRBJ2-5; clone size: many; D gene: .; V gene: TRBV12-3/TRBV12-4; CDR3 DNA: TGTGCCAGCACCCCCCTTGTGGGGGTGGGGGAGACCCAGTACTTC; CDR3 protein: CASTPLVGVGETQYF
J gene: TRBJ1-1; clone size: .; D gene: .; V gene: TRBV18; CDR3 DNA: TGTGCCAGCTCACCTAAAGGGAATGAAGCTTTCTTT; CDR3 protein: CASSPKGNEAFF
J gene: TRBJ2-7; clone size: few; D gene: TRBD2; V gene: TRBV9; CDR3 DNA: TGTGCCAGCAGCGCGACTAGCGGGGGGACCCTCGCCTACGAGCAGTACTTC; CDR3 protein: CASSATSGGTLAYEQYF
J gene: TRBJ2-3; clone size: many; D gene: TRBD2; V gene: TRBV6-5; CDR3 DNA: TGTGCCAGCAGTACTAGCGGGGGGGTTAAATGGACGCAGTATTTT; CDR3 protein: CASSTSGGVKWTQYF
J gene: TRBJ1-3; clone size: many; D gene: TRBD1; V gene: TRBV6-1; CDR3 DNA: TGTGCCAGCAGTGAAGGCCGGGACAGTTCCTCTGGAAACACCATATATTTT; CDR3 protein: CASSEGRDSSSGNTIYF
J gene: TRBJ2-1; clone size: many; D gene: .; V gene: TRBV29-1; CDR3 DNA: TGCAGCGTGGCTCTAGGCGCCTACAATGAGCAGTTCTTC; CDR3 protein: CSVALGAYNEQFF
J gene: TRBJ2-1; clone size: many; D gene: TRBD2; V gene: TRBV5-1; CDR3 DNA: TGCGCCAGCAGCTTGTTGGGGACTAGCGGTAACAATGAGCAGTTCTTC; CDR3 protein: CASSLLGTSGNNEQFF
J gene: TRBJ1-5; clone size: many; D gene: .; V gene: TRBV27; CDR3 DNA: TGTGCCAGCAGTTTAAAGGTAGGGGGCAATCAGCCCCAGCATTTT; CDR3 protein: CASSLKVGGNQPQHF
J gene: TRBJ2-7; clone size: .; D gene: TRBD1; V gene: TRBV29-1; CDR3 DNA: TGCAGCGTCCTTGGACAGGGGCTCTACTTC; CDR3 protein: CSVLGQGLYF
J gene: TRBJ1-5; clone size: few; D gene: TRBD1; V gene: TRBV12-3/TRBV12-4; CDR3 DNA: TGTGCCAGCAGTTTAGGACAGGGCACCCATCAGCCCCAGCATTTT; CDR3 protein: CASSLGQGTHQPQHF
J gene: TRBJ1-2; clone size: many; D gene: .; V gene: TRBV14; CDR3 DNA: TGTGCCAGCAGTCACTCGCCCGGGTATGGCTACACCTTC; CDR3 protein: CASSHSPGYGYTF
J gene: TRBJ2-1; clone size: many; D gene: .; V gene: TRBV18; CDR3 DNA: TGTGCCAGCTCACCTGGACTAACCAATGAGCAGTTCTTC; CDR3 protein: CASSPGLTNEQFF
J gene: TRBJ2-1; clone size: once; D gene: .; V gene: TRBV20-1; CDR3 DNA: TGCAGTGCTAGAGCCAGGGGGGGGGCAAACTACAATGAGCAGTTCTTC; CDR3 protein: CSARARGGANYNEQFF
J gene: TRBJ2-1; clone size: many; D gene: .; V gene: TRBV9; CDR3 DNA: TGTGCCAGCAGCGTAGAGGGGCGGCTTAGCTCCTACAATGAGCAGTTCTTC; CDR3 protein: CASSVEGRLSSYNEQFF
J gene: TRBJ2-2; clone size: many; D gene: .; V gene: TRBV10-3; CDR3 DNA: TGTGCCATCAGTGAGTCCTTGACGGCAAACACCGGGGAGCTGTTTTTT; CDR3 protein: CAISESLTANTGELFF